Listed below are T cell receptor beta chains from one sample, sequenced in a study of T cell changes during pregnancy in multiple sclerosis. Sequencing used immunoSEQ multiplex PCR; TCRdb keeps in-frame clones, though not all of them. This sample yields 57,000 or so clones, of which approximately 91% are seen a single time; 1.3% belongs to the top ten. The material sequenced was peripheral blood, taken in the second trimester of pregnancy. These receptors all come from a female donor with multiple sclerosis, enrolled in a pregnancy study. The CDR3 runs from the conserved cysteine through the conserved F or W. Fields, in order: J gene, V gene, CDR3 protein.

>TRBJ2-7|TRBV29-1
CSVVRDTSEQYF
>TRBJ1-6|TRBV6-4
CASSGSGAWGSPLHF
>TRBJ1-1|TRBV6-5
CASSSLMLLTEAFF
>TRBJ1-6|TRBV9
CASSVGIVRSYNSPLHF
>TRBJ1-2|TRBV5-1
CASSLGDSLYGYTF
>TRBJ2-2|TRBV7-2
CASSAGRGGELFF
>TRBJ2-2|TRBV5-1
CASSSGRVTYANTGELFF
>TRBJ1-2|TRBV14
CASSPIRGRGSYGYTF
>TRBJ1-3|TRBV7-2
CASSLGQGAAGNTIYF
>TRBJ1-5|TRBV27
CASSRGVFQPQHF
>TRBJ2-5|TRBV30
CAWSVVRGLWETQYF
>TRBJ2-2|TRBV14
CASSRYVSGTNTGELFF
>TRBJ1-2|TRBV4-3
CASSQGPRGGDYTF
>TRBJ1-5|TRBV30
CAWGSGTGVQPQHF
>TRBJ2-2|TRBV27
CASSISGGANTGELFF
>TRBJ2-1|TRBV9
CASSVGATSAHEQFF
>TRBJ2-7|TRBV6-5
CASSLGHPSSYEQYF
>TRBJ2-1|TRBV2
CASSEVGGTVYNEQFF
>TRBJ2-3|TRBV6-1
CASSEARGGTDTQYF
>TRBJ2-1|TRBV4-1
CASSQFGDSRNEQFF
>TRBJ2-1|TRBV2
CASTGGSSYNEQFF
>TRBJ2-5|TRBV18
CASSRRVGEETQYF
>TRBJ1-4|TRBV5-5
CASSFVPGEEKLFF
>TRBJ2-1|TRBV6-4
CASSELGSNEQFF
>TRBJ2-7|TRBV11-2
CASSLEPSGPPHYEQYF
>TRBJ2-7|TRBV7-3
CASSPSGGAYEQYF
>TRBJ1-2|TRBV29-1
CSVGVNLRGGDYTF
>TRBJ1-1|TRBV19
CASSRNRVGNTEAFF
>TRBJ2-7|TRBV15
CATSEGGGSYEQYF
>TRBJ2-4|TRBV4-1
CASSQEGRVLAGGISNIQYF
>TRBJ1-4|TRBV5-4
CASSLVAGKGEKLFF
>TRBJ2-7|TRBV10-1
CATGGRQHLYEQYF
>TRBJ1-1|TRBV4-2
CASSQGENTEAFF
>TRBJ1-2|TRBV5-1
CASSLAYVSPGQGRTGFGYTF
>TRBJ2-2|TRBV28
CASSLAGGVNTGELFF
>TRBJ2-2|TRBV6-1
CASSAQPLNTGELFF
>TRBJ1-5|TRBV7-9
CASSPIQGADQPQHF
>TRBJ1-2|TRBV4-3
CASSQDGNVENGYTF
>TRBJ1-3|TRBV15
CATSRDNGSGNTIYF
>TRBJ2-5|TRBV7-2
CASSPQSTGGGETQYF
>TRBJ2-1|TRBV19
CASSKSGVPEQFF
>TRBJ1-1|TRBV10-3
CAISEGDSEAFF
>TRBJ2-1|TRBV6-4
CASSDSTNNEQFF
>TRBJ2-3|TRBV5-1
CASSKGLLAGGLTDTQYF
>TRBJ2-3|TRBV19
CASSRDRGWADTQYF
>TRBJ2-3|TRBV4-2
CASSQEVGGSDTQYF
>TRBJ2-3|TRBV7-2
CASSPDSSTDTQYF
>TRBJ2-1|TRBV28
CASSFNGGSNEQFF
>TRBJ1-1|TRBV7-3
CASSSRGGQGYTEAFF
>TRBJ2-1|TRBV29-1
CSVGVRRGGNEQFF
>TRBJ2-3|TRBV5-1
CASSPGQTDTQYF
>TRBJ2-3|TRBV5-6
CASSPGGDTQYF
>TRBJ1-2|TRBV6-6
CASSTTGPYGYTF
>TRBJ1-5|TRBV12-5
CASGFQRAGGTFNQPQHF
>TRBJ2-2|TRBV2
CASSGQGVPAGELFF
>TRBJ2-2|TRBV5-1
CASSQAGPGELFF
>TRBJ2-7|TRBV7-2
CASSQDRGHSYEQYF
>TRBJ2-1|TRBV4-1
CASSQGYRGYNEQFF
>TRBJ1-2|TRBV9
CASSGPGDYGYTF
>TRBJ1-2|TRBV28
CASKDRRQGDYGYTF